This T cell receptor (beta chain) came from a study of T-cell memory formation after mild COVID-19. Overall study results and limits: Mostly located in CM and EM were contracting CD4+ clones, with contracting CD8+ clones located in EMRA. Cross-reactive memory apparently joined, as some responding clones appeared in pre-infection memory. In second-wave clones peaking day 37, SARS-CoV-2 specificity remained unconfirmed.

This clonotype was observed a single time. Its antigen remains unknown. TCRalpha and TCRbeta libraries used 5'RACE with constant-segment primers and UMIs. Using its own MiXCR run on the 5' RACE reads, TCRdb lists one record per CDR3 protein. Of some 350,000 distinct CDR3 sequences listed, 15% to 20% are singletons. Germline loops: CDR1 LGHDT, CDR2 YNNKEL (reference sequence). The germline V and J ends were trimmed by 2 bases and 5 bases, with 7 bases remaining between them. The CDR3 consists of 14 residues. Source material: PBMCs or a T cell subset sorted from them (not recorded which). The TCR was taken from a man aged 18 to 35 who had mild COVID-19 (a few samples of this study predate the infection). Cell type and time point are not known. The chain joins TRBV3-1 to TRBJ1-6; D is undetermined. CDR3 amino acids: CASSQWTDNSPLHF. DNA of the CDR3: TGTGCCAGCAGCCAATGGACGGATAATTCACCCCTCCACTTT. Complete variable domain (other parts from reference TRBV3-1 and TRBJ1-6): DTAVSQTPKYLVTQMGNDKSIKCEQNLGHDTMYWYKQDSKKFLKIMFSYNNKELIINETVPNRFSPKSPDKAHLNLHINSLELGDSAVYFCASSQWTDNSPLHFGNGTRLTVT.